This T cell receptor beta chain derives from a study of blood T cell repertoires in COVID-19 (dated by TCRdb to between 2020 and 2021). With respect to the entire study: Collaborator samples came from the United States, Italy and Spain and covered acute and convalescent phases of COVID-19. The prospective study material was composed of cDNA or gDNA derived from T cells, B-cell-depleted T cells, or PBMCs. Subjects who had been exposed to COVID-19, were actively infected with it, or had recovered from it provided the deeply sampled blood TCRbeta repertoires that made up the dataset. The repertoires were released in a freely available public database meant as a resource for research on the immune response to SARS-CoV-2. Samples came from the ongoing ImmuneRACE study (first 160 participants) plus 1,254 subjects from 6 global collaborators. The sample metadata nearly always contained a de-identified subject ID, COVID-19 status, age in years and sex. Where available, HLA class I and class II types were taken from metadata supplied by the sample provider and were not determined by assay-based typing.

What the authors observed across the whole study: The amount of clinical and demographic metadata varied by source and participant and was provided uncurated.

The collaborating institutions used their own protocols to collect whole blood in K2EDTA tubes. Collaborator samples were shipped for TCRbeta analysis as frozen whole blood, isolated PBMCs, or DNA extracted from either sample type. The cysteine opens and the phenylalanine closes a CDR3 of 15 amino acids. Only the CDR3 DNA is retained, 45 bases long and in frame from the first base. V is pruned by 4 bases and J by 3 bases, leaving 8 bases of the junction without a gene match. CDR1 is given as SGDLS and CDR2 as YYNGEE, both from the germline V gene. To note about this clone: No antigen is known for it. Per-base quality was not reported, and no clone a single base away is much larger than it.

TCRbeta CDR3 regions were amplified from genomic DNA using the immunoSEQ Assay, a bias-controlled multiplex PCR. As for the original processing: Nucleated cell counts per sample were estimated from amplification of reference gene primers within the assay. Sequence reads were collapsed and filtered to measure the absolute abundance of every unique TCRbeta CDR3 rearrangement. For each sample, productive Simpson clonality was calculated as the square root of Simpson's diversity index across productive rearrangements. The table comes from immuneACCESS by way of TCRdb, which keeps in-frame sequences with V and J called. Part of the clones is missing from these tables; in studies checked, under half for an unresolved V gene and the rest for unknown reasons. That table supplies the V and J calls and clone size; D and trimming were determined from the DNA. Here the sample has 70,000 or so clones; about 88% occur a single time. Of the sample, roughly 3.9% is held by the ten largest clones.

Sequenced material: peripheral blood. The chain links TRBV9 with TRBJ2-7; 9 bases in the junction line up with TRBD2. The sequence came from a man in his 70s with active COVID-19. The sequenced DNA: TGTGCCAGCAGCCCCTCCCTAGCGGGACGCTACGAGCAGTACTTC. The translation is CASSPSLAGRYEQYF.